This T cell receptor (beta chain) came from a study of OX40 agonist ivuxolimab in advanced cancers. Overall study: It was ivuxolimab, an agonistic anti-OX40 (CD134) antibody, that patients were treated with. Hepatocellular carcinoma, melanoma, renal cell or head and neck cancer occurred in dose-escalation patients. Participants could have had prior anti-PD-1, anti-PD-L1 or anti-CTLA-4 therapy, and about 37% had some.

The ends were cut back, 3 bases at V and 6 bases at J, with 8 bases in the middle. This CDR3 has 11 amino acids. Germline V gene sequence: CDR1 SQVTM, CDR2 ANQGSEA. Exclusion applied to patients with autoimmune disease history or systemic immunosuppression. This table comes from immunoSEQ multiplex PCR, and its TCRdb copy is limited to in-frame clones, with some not included. The sample yields about 91,000 clones, roughly 85% seen once. This clone was found a few times. The TCR was taken from an adult with an advanced solid tumor such as melanoma, head and neck, liver or kidney cancer. This rearrangement joins TRBV29-1 to TRBJ1-2; D is unresolved. The starting material was CD4+ or CD8+ T cells sorted from blood, obtained in a trial of the OX40 agonist ivuxolimab. CDR3 coding DNA: TGCAGCGTTGATGGTAGGGATGGCTACACCTTC. This sequence encodes CSVDGRDGYTF.